This TCR beta chain was recovered during a study of blood T cell repertoires in COVID-19. On the study more broadly: Spain, Italy and the United States supplied samples that represented acute and convalescent COVID-19.

Original processing notes: Amplifying reference gene primers gave estimates of nucleated cell counts. Assay: immunoSEQ multiplex PCR; the TCRdb copy retains only in-frame clones and omits some. Clonal size and the V and J genes are those of that table, whereas D and trimming came from the DNA. This sample has roughly 200,000 clones, with 89% found just once. Germline lookup yields CDR1 GTSNPN and CDR2 SVGIG (reference sequence). This CDR3 region has 12 residues. Deletions cut 3 bases from V and 5 bases from J, with 5 bases between. This sequence was found in a woman aged 40-49 years with acute COVID-19. What was sequenced was PBMCs or T cells enriched from blood (not recorded which). This sequence joins TRBV30 and TRBJ1-6; D remains unclear. The CDR3 bases are TGTGCCTGGAGCGAGAATAATTCACCCCTCCACTTT. It codes for CAWSENNSPLHF.